The 23 T cell receptor beta chains given below trace back to one sample, sequenced in a study of identical twins. One entry per CDR3 protein results from TCRdb running MiXCR on the 5' RACE reads. The sample yields a few hundred thousand distinct CDR3 sequences, 9.6% seen once. These same records also appear under a second study, on yellow fever vaccine responses in identical twins.

Sequenced: PBMCs. These receptors were collected from a young woman in good health.

At least ten counts were recorded for this clonotype. This sequence joins TRBV12-3 or TRBV12-4 and TRBJ2-5; D gene ambiguous. Trimming left V 7 bases short and J 2 bases short, with 11 bases between. This CDR3 has 13 amino acids. This CDR3 reads CASNPDGQETQYF. CDR3 DNA sequence: TGTGCCAGCAATCCGGATGGGCAAGAGACCCAGTACTTC.

This clonotype was detected many times. The J gene is TRBJ2-7, the V gene TRBV28; TRBD2 matches 9 bases. Germline lookup yields CDR1 MDHEN and CDR2 SYDVKM. The CDR3 has 16 amino acids. V dropped 4 bases and J dropped 6; count of bases not matched to a gene: 13. The CDR3 bases are TGTGCCAGCAGTTCCCGTAAGCGGGAGGACTCCCCCGAGCAGTACTTC. Protein product: CASSSRKREDSPEQYF.

The V gene is TRBV30, the J gene TRBJ2-5; D remains unclear. Deletions cut 4 bases from V and 6 bases from J, with 15 bases between. CDR3 length equals 13 residues. The germline V gene has CDR1 GTSNPN and CDR2 SVGIG (reference sequence). CDR3: CAWNPRVAKTQYF. The CDR3 coding sequence is TGTGCCTGGAATCCTAGGGTGGCGAAGACCCAGTACTTC.

The chain carries TRBV3-1 and TRBJ2-7; D remains ambiguous. V shed 4 bases and J shed 7 bases, with 11 bases lying between them. The germline V gene has CDR1 LGHDT and CDR2 YNNKEL (reference sequence). The CDR3 has 12 amino acids. CDR3 coding DNA: TGTGCCAGCAGCCGCCCCTTGGGGGAGCAGTACTTC. Its protein product is CASSRPLGEQYF.

This clonotype came up many times. V usage is TRBV7-9 and J usage is TRBJ2-5, with 7 bases lining up with TRBD1. The germline gives CDR1 SEHNR, CDR2 FQNEAQ (reference sequence). The CDR3 has 13 residues. V was pared by 5 bases and J by 3 bases, with 3 bases of the junction left unmatched. As DNA, the CDR3 is TGTGCCAGCAGCACTGGGACAGAAGAGACCCAGTACTTC. Protein: CASSTGTEETQYF.

This clonotype was observed at least ten times. The chain employs TRBV10-3 and TRBJ2-7; possibly TRBD1 for D (7 bases). Trimming removed 4 bases from V and 9 bases from J, with 19 bases in between. Germline assignment: CDR1 ENHRY and CDR2 SYGVKD. The CDR3 sequence is 14 residues long. CDR3 nucleotide sequence: TGTGCCATCAGTGCCGGCAGGGGGGCCCTGTGGCAGTACTTC. Translated, it gives CAISAGRGALWQYF.

The chain carries TRBV5-1 and TRBJ2-7; TRBD2 matches 9 bases. The germline V gene has CDR1 SGHRS and CDR2 YFSETQ. The trim removed 4 bases at V and 7 bases at J, leaving 12 bases unmatched. This CDR3 has 15 amino acids. CDR3 nucleotides: TGCGCCAGCAGCCCTGGACTAGCGTCGAAAACTGAGCAGTACTTC. Its protein is CASSPGLASKTEQYF.

The chain joins TRBV12-3 or TRBV12-4 to TRBJ2-2; D tentatively reads TRBD1 or TRBD2 (5 bases each). The CDR3 contains 14 residues. Trimming shortened V by 7 bases and J by 4 bases, and 13 bases separated the two germline ends. CDR3 bases: TGTGCCAGCACTTTGAGGGGTGGCACCGGGGAGCTGTTTTTT. Translation: CASTLRGGTGELFF.

V is TRBV3-1 and J is TRBJ1-2; TRBD1 might be the D (5 bases). The germline V and J ends were trimmed by 3 bases and 2 bases, with 7 bases remaining between them. The CDR3 sequence is 13 residues long. The germline CDR1 and CDR2 sequences are LGHDT and YNNKEL (reference sequence). The CDR3 loop is CASSHSGNYGYTF. The CDR3 bases are TGTGCCAGCAGCCACTCAGGGAACTATGGCTACACCTTC.

This clonotype has just a few counts. One end of the junction varies from germline; a read error may be responsible. The J gene is TRBJ2-7, the V gene TRBV7-9, with a weak D call TRBD1 (6 bases). CDR1 and CDR2 (germline): SEHNR, FQNEAQ (reference sequence). The CDR3 is 15 residues long. CDR3 in amino acids: CASSLTTGLSSEQYF. The CDR3, as DNA: TGTGCCAGCAGCTTAACGACAGGTCTATCCTCCGAGCAGTACTTC.

This rearrangement joins TRBV10-2 to TRBJ1-3; D not resolved. Germline CDR1 WSHSY, CDR2 SAAADI. The CDR3 length is 14 residues. V was cut by 2 bases and J by 4 bases, with 9 bases left in between. As DNA, the CDR3 is TGCGCCAGCAGTGAGGGAAGTACAGGAAACACCATATATTTT. Amino acid sequence: CASSEGSTGNTIYF.

V is TRBV20-1 and J is TRBJ2-1; TRBD2 matches at 7 bases. Germline V CDR1 and CDR2: DFQATT, SNEGSKA (reference sequence). This CDR3 region has 14 residues. With 5 bases clipped from V and 8 bases from J, the junction kept 12 bases outside the gene matches. CDR3 loop: CSASVAGPVDEQFF. The CDR3 DNA follows: TGCAGTGCTTCTGTAGCGGGTCCCGTGGATGAGCAGTTCTTC.

This clonotype was seen ten or more times. This chain joins TRBV20-1 and TRBJ2-6; D is uncertain. The V and J ends lost 4 bases and 2 bases respectively, with 3 bases between them. In germline, CDR1 is DFQATT, CDR2 SNEGSKA (reference sequence). This CDR3 has 12 residues. CDR3 sequence: CSAIPGANVLTF. DNA of the CDR3: TGCAGTGCTATTCCTGGGGCCAACGTCCTGACTTTC.

This clonotype came up a few times. The chain couples TRBV29-1 to TRBJ1-1; maybe TRBD1 (6 bases). The CDR3 extends over 13 amino acids. In germline, CDR1 is SQVTM, CDR2 ANQGSEA. V was cut by 2 bases and J by 8 bases, with 15 bases left in between. The CDR3 bases are TGCAGCGTTGAAAGGGACACGGGAAAGGAAGCTTTCTTT. Protein: CSVERDTGKEAFF.

This clonotype was detected ten times or more. V usage is TRBV25-1 and J usage is TRBJ1-2; no firm D call. This CDR3 spans 12 amino acids. Trimming cost V 8 bases and J 0 bases, with 7 bases left between them. Germline V gene data show CDR1 as MGHDK and CDR2 as SYGVNS. CDR3 in DNA: TGTGCCAGCCCCCGCCCTAACTATGGCTACACCTTC. Translated, it gives CASPRPNYGYTF.

This clonotype was recorded many times. The chain uses TRBV12-3 or TRBV12-4 and TRBJ2-3, with 11 bases fitting TRBD2. J lost 0 bases, V lost 4 bases, and 3 bases had no gene match. The CDR3 is 16 residues long. The CDR3, as DNA: TGTGCCAGCAGTTACAGGACTAGCGGGAGCACAGATACGCAGTATTTT. Encoded protein: CASSYRTSGSTDTQYF.

The V gene is TRBV6-2 or TRBV6-3, the J gene TRBJ2-1, with 7 bases matching TRBD1. The CDR3 loop spans 13 amino acids. V trimming: 10 bases; J trimming: 3 bases; junction bases outside the gene matches: 6. Germline V CDR1 and CDR2: MNHEY, SVGEGT. This CDR3 reads CATTRDSYNEQFF. As DNA, the CDR3 is TGTGCCACCACAAGGGACAGCTACAATGAGCAGTTCTTC.

Many counts were recorded for this clonotype. This chain joins TRBV29-1 and TRBJ2-3; D is unclear. CDR1 and CDR2 from the germline V gene are SQVTM and ANQGSEA. The V end was cut by 4 bases, the J end by 5 bases, with 16 bases between. The CDR3 has 14 amino acids. The CDR3 protein is CSVAPDGFKDTQYF. For the CDR3, the DNA is TGCAGCGTTGCCCCGGACGGATTTAAAGATACGCAGTATTTT.

This clonotype was picked up a small number of times. The chain recombines TRBV20-1 with TRBJ2-5; 9 bases are shared with TRBD1. The CDR3 has 15 residues. CDR1 is DFQATT and CDR2 is SNEGSKA in the germline V gene (reference sequence). V gave up 4 bases and J gave up 0 bases; unmatched junction bases: 6. In DNA form, the CDR3 reads TGCAGTGCTAACGGACAGGGGTCAAACCAAGAGACCCAGTACTTC. This translates into CSANGQGSNQETQYF.

There are a few counts of this clonotype. This rearrangement joins TRBV20-1 to TRBJ2-7; D is unresolved. The CDR3 spans 12 residues. V lost 6 bases, J lost 4 bases, and 13 bases lay in between. Germline V gives CDR1 DFQATT, CDR2 SNEGSKA (reference sequence). In DNA, the CDR3 is TGCAGTGCCAACCCTGCGCCTTACGAGCAGTACTTC. Protein product: CSANPAPYEQYF.

This clonotype was seen at least ten times. The chain links TRBV5-1 to TRBJ1-3; TRBD1 is a possible D gene (6 bases). The CDR3 is 18 amino acids. V lost 1 base to trimming and J lost 0 bases, with 17 bases between them. Germline V gene data show CDR1 as SGHRS and CDR2 as YFSETQ. DNA for the CDR3: TGCGCCAGCAGCTTGTTAGGGGGATCTTCATACTCTGGAAACACCATATATTTT. It translates to CASSLLGGSSYSGNTIYF.

A few counts support this clonotype. The V and J genes are TRBV10-3 and TRBJ1-6; D is possibly TRBD1 (6 bases). Trimming removed 6 bases from V and 2 bases from J, with 11 bases in between. The CDR3 has 15 amino acids. Germline lookup yields CDR1 ENHRY and CDR2 SYGVKD. The CDR3 is CAISNREPYNSPLHF. CDR3 nucleotide sequence: TGTGCCATCAGCAACAGGGAACCCTATAATTCACCCCTCCACTTT.

This clonotype was detected a few times. This sequence joins TRBV10-3 and TRBJ1-6; tentatively, D is TRBD1 (6 bases). Germline CDR1 reads ENHRY; CDR2 reads SYGVKD. With 6 bases removed from V and 5 bases from J, the gap between germline ends came to 11 bases. The CDR3 contains 14 residues. The CDR3, as DNA: TGTGCCATCAGAGGACAGAGTAATAATTCACCCCTCCACTTT. It is translated as CAIRGQSNNSPLHF.